This T cell receptor beta chain was documented in a study of cytomegalovirus exposure and HLA in healthy donors. Study-wide findings and caveats: DRB1 showed the most TCR associations and HLA-C the fewest in a later analysis, as rates varied by HLA locus. In a later analysis, CMV-associated beta chains were mostly HLA-associated, it appeared. The authors enumerated around 150 TCR beta chains as linked to cytomegalovirus.

The PCR used 60 Vbeta and 13 Jbeta primers. Repertoires were generated with immunoSEQ multiplex PCR, while TCRdb's copy carries only in-frame clones and drops some. In the table there are about 150,000 clones, around 82% of which are singletons. Healthy bone marrow donors made up the donor group. On this clone: Its cognate antigen is unknown.

The sequencing input was PBMCs. The source of this sequence is a boy aged 2 to 10 in good health and CMV-seronegative.

For the CDR3, the DNA is TGTGCCAGCAGGACAGGGTCAGGGAACTATGGCTACACCTTC. Its protein product is CASRTGSGNYGYTF. The chain has TRBV2 and TRBJ1-2; TRBD1 agrees at 7 bases. Losses at the gene ends were 6 bases for V and 2 bases for J; bases not matched to a gene: 6. Germline V CDR1 and CDR2: SNHLY, FYNNEI. This CDR3 contains 14 residues.